The rows below give T cell receptor beta chains drawn from one sample of a study of OX40 agonist ivuxolimab in advanced cancers. Clones were read by immunoSEQ multiplex PCR, and TCRdb kept only the in-frame ones, dropping some. The table records about 30,000 clones, roughly nine tenths of them present only once. This specimen consisted of CD4+ or CD8+ T cells sorted from blood, obtained in a trial of the OX40 agonist ivuxolimab. Every receptor here comes from an adult with an advanced solid tumor such as melanoma, head and neck, liver or kidney cancer. CDR3s include the opening cysteine and the closing phenylalanine or tryptophan. D genes are given only for firm matches. Expanded clones are given a class, and other clones once, few, many or no size at all.

v_call	d_call	j_call	clone_size	cdr3_aa	cdr3_nt
TRBV18	.	TRBJ2-2	.	CASSPGPKLNTGELFF	TGTGCCAGCTCACCGGGCCCGAAACTGAACACCGGGGAGCTGTTTTTT
TRBV4-1	.	TRBJ1-1	.	CASSQVPGTEAFF	TGCGCCAGCAGCCAAGTCCCCGGGACTGAAGCTTTCTTT
TRBV6-1	.	TRBJ2-2	.	CASRGNTGELFF	TGTGCCAGCAGGGGGAACACCGGGGAGCTGTTTTTT
TRBV5-1	TRBD2	TRBJ2-7	.	CASSLAKVAGVASYEQYF	TGCGCCAGCAGCTTGGCCAAGGTAGCGGGAGTTGCCTCCTACGAGCAGTACTTC
TRBV6-5	.	TRBJ2-1	.	CASSYSKGNEQFF	TGTGCCAGCAGTTACTCGAAAGGCAATGAGCAGTTCTTC
TRBV27	TRBD1	TRBJ2-1	once	CASSPTGGPYNEQFF	TGTGCCAGCAGTCCTACAGGGGGTCCCTACAATGAGCAGTTCTTC
TRBV7-9	.	TRBJ2-7	.	CASSPSSYEQYF	TGTGCCAGCAGCCCAAGCAGCTACGAGCAGTACTTC
TRBV6-5	TRBD2	TRBJ2-7	.	CASRLAGGSSYEQYF	TGTGCCAGCAGACTAGCGGGGGGGAGCTCCTACGAGCAGTACTTC
TRBV7-9	TRBD1	TRBJ2-5	once	CATQRYTGDQETQYF	TGTGCCACGCAACGATATACAGGGGATCAAGAGACCCAGTACTTC
TRBV5-1	TRBD2	TRBJ2-1	.	CASSLGLAGSYNEQFF	TGCGCCAGCAGCCTGGGACTAGCGGGCTCCTACAATGAGCAGTTCTTC
TRBV27	.	TRBJ2-7	once	CASSHLEASDEQYF	TGTGCCAGCAGTCACCTAGAAGCGAGCGACGAGCAGTACTTC
TRBV27	.	TRBJ2-1	.	CASSPGLEQFF	TGTGCCAGTTCTCCGGGACTGGAGCAGTTCTTC
TRBV25-1	TRBD2	TRBJ2-1	.	CASSDVREASGEQFF	TGTGCCAGCAGTGATGTGCGGGAGGCCTCGGGTGAGCAGTTCTTC
TRBV6-5	.	TRBJ2-1	.	CASSPRGAHNEQFF	TGTGCCAGCAGCCCTCGAGGGGCCCACAATGAGCAGTTCTTC
TRBV10-1	TRBD2	TRBJ2-3	.	CASSESLAGVVTDTQYF	TGCGCCAGCAGTGAGTCTTTAGCGGGGGTGGTGACAGATACGCAGTATTTT
TRBV27	.	TRBJ2-1	.	CASSITGSSYNEQFF	TGTGCCAGCAGTATTACAGGGAGCTCCTACAATGAGCAGTTCTTC
TRBV9	TRBD2	TRBJ2-7	.	CASSVGVSGIGYEQYF	TGTGCCAGCAGCGTAGGTGTTAGCGGGATAGGTTACGAGCAGTACTTC
TRBV7-9	TRBD2	TRBJ2-6	.	CASTRTSGVSGANVLTF	TGTGCCAGCACCAGGACTAGCGGGGTCTCTGGGGCCAACGTCCTGACTTTC
TRBV15	.	TRBJ2-5	.	CATSRGPGTLETQYF	TGTGCCACCAGCAGAGGCCCAGGGACCTTGGAGACCCAGTACTTC
TRBV27	.	TRBJ1-2	.	CASSLYPPGTDYGYTF	TGTGCCAGCAGTTTATACCCGCCAGGGACGGACTATGGCTACACCTTC
TRBV30	.	TRBJ1-6	.	CAWSVLTPPAHSSYNSPLHF	TGTGCCTGGAGTGTACTCACCCCCCCGGCCCATTCCTCCTATAATTCACCCCTCCACTTT
TRBV28	.	TRBJ2-5	.	CASSLFGQGRETQYF	TGTGCCAGCAGTTTATTCGGGCAGGGGAGAGAGACCCAGTACTTC
TRBV27	.	TRBJ2-1	.	CASSPPGNEQFF	TGTGCCAGCAGTCCCCCGGGCAATGAGCAGTTCTTC